Included here is one T cell receptor (beta chain) sequence, with context. No patient had autoimmune disease or received systemic immunosuppression. Libraries were prepared by immunoSEQ multiplex PCR; TCRdb keeps only in-frame clonotypes and omits some of them. Found here are 30,000 to 40,000 clones, about three quarters of them singletons; the top ten hold under 15%. This sample was included in a study of OX40 agonist ivuxolimab in advanced cancers. Study-wide context: Two cutaneous melanoma patients and one hepatocellular carcinoma patient, three in all, had partial responses.

This CDR3 is 15 amino acids long. The germline V and J ends were trimmed by 0 bases and 2 bases, with 12 bases remaining between them. From germline, CDR1 is SGDLS and CDR2 YYNGEE. The sample in question was CD4+ or CD8+ T cells sorted from blood, obtained in a trial of the OX40 agonist ivuxolimab. The chain combines TRBV9 with TRBJ2-7; no clear D. This sequence originates from an adult with an advanced solid tumor such as melanoma, head and neck, liver or kidney cancer. The CDR3 loop reads CASSVAATYTYEQYF. Written as DNA, the CDR3 is TGTGCCAGCAGCGTAGCCGCGACATATACCTACGAGCAGTACTTC.